This is a list of T cell receptor beta chains from one sample in a study of cytomegalovirus exposure and HLA in healthy donors. Here immunoSEQ multiplex PCR was the method, and the copy in TCRdb shows in-frame clones only, minus some. The sample has 150,000 to 200,000 clones; approximately 88% are singletons. The sequenced sample was PBMCs. Source of these receptors: a boy aged 2-15 years in good health and CMV-seronegative. Each CDR3 is given with its conserved first and last residue. The D gene is left open where the match is weak. Clone size, where shown, is once, few, many, or a class for clones that have expanded.

CDR3 length,clone size,J gene,D gene,V gene,CDR3 protein
14,NA,TRBJ2-3,NA,TRBV28,CASSWAGSTDTQYF
16,NA,TRBJ2-1,NA,TRBV7-3,CASSLGRAFSYNEQFF
15,once,TRBJ1-1,NA,TRBV28,CASSLIQGGNTEAFF
12,NA,TRBJ2-2,NA,TRBV6-5,CASSRGTGELFF
15,NA,TRBJ2-1,TRBD2,TRBV27,CASSSNPRTRDEQFF
15,few,TRBJ2-1,TRBD1,TRBV29-1,CSVEDGQGAYNEQFF
15,NA,TRBJ2-3,TRBD2,TRBV19,CASSLGLAGADTQYF
11,NA,TRBJ2-7,NA,TRBV21-1,CASPLGQREYF
14,NA,TRBJ1-1,TRBD1,TRBV13,CASSLRTGVAEAFF
13,NA,TRBJ1-2,NA,TRBV27,CASSYGEDYGYTF
19,NA,TRBJ2-7,TRBD2,TRBV28,CASSLSFTRLAGAEYEQYF
15,NA,TRBJ1-3,NA,TRBV6-1,CASSLTTGLGNTIYF
15,few,TRBJ1-5,TRBD1,TRBV6-5,CASSQGQGSNQPQHF
18,NA,TRBJ2-1,TRBD2,TRBV4-1,CASTAGPSGRTSYNEQFF
17,NA,TRBJ1-5,NA,TRBV4-2,CASSQEAQVMGNQPQHF
17,NA,TRBJ2-2,TRBD2,TRBV25-1,CASSEYERELSTGELFF
12,NA,TRBJ2-7,NA,TRBV29-1,CSVGPGSYEQYF
15,NA,TRBJ1-1,NA,TRBV19,CASSWARGVGTEAFF
15,NA,TRBJ1-1,TRBD1,TRBV25-1,CASSPSGQGDLNAFF
13,few,TRBJ2-1,NA,TRBV10-1,CASGELSYNEQFF
15,NA,TRBJ1-2,NA,TRBV27,CASGLQAGGMGGYIF
14,few,TRBJ1-2,NA,TRBV28,CASSRWYYNYGYTF
11,NA,TRBJ1-2,NA,TRBV4-1,CASSQANGYTF
16,NA,TRBJ2-7,TRBD2,TRBV28,CASSSRWTSASYEQYF
15,NA,TRBJ2-1,NA,TRBV28,CASRLSGSSYNEQFF
13,NA,TRBJ1-5,TRBD1,TRBV2,CASRSTGDQPQHF
15,NA,TRBJ1-6,TRBD1,TRBV6-5,CASSTSGTANSPLHF
13,NA,TRBJ2-1,NA,TRBV19,CASSSGAYNEQFF
15,NA,TRBJ2-3,TRBD2,TRBV5-1,CASSFSGRGSDTQYF
19,few,TRBJ2-7,TRBD2,TRBV7-2,CASSPIPGLAGGPRKEQYF
17,few,TRBJ2-2,TRBD2,TRBV5-1,CASSLEPSGRNTGELFF
12,NA,TRBJ1-2,TRBD1,TRBV28,CASSQGGYGYTF
16,NA,TRBJ1-2,NA,TRBV6-6,CASSNPGVLDTYGYTF
12,NA,TRBJ1-2,NA,TRBV7-9,CASSLEGNGYTF
14,NA,TRBJ2-7,TRBD2,TRBV5-1,CASSLTSGSNEQYF
14,few,TRBJ1-1,NA,TRBV2,CASSEFPGLTEAFF
16,NA,TRBJ2-2,NA,TRBV9,CASSVGNSGPTGELFF
14,few,TRBJ2-7,NA,TRBV4-1,CASSQGTDSHEQYF
11,NA,TRBJ2-7,NA,TRBV25-1,CASSVHSEQYF
15,once,TRBJ2-1,NA,TRBV15,CATSRETNSYNEQFF
14,few,TRBJ2-2,NA,TRBV19,CASSIPQNTGELFF
15,NA,TRBJ2-5,TRBD2,TRBV5-8,CASSTGLAGSETQYF